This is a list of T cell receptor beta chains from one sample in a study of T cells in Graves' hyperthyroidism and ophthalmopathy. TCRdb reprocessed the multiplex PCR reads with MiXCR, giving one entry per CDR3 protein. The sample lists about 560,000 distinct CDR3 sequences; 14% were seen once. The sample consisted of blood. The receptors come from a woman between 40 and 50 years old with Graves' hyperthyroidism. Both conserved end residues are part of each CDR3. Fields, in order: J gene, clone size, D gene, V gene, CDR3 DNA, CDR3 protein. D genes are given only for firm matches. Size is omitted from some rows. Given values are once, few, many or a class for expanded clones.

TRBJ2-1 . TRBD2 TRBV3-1 TGTGCCAGCAGCCAAGAGGGGGGGTTCTACAATGAGCAGTTCTTC CASSQEGGFYNEQFF
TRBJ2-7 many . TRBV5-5 TGTGCCAGCAGCCCATCCGGGACGGATTACGAGCAGTACTTC CASSPSGTDYEQYF
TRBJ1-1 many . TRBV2 TGTGCCAGCAGTGCCGGCCTGGGCCACACTGAAGCTTTCTTT CASSAGLGHTEAFF
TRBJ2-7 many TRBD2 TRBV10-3 TGTGCCATCAGTGACCCCATAGCGGGATACTACGAGCAGTACTTC CAISDPIAGYYEQYF
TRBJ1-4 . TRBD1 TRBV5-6 TGTGCCAGCAGCGGGGGACAGGGGAATGAAAAACTGTTTTTT CASSGGQGNEKLFF
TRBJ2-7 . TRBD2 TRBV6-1 TGTGCCAGCAGCACCCCCGGGACTAGATATGAGCAGTACTTC CASSTPGTRYEQYF
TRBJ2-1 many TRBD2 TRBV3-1 TGTGCCAGCAGGGGACTAGCGGAAAACAATGAGCAGTTCTTC CASRGLAENNEQFF
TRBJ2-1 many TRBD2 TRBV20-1 TGCAGTGCCAAGACGGGGGGACTGTGGTATAGTGAGCAGTTCTTC CSAKTGGLWYSEQFF
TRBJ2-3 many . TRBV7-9 TGTGCCAGCAGCCCCAGACAGCCAGGAGATACGCAGTATTTT CASSPRQPGDTQYF
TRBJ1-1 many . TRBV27 TGTGCCAGCAGTTCTCCCGGCGGGAACACTGAAGCTTTCTTT CASSSPGGNTEAFF
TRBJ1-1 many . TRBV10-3 TGTGCCAGCGGGCCTCGAGGAGGGAACACTGAAGCTTTCTTT CASGPRGGNTEAFF
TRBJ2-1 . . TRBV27 TGTGCCAGCAGTTCCCTCCCCGGGACCTCCGACCACTCCTACAATGAGCAGTTCTTC CASSSLPGTSDHSYNEQFF
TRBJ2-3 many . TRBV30 TGTGCCTGGAGTGTCCGACAGGGAGGGGATACGCAGTATTTT CAWSVRQGGDTQYF
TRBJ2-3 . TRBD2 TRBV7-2 TGTGCCACCCGGCGGACTAGCGGGCGCACAGATACGCAGTATTTT CATRRTSGRTDTQYF
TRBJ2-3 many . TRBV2 TGTGCCAGCAGTGCCGTGAGAACAGATACGCAGTATTTT CASSAVRTDTQYF
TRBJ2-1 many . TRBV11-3 TGTGCCAGCAGCTTAGACTCTAAGAGGGTGGACAATGAGCAGTTCTTC CASSLDSKRVDNEQFF
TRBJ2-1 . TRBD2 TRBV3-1 TGTGCCAGCAGCCAAGAAGCTAGCGGGATCTACAATGAGCAGTTCTTC CASSQEASGIYNEQFF
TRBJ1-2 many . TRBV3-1 TGTGCCAGCAGCCAAGTGGAGAATGGCTACACCTTC CASSQVENGYTF